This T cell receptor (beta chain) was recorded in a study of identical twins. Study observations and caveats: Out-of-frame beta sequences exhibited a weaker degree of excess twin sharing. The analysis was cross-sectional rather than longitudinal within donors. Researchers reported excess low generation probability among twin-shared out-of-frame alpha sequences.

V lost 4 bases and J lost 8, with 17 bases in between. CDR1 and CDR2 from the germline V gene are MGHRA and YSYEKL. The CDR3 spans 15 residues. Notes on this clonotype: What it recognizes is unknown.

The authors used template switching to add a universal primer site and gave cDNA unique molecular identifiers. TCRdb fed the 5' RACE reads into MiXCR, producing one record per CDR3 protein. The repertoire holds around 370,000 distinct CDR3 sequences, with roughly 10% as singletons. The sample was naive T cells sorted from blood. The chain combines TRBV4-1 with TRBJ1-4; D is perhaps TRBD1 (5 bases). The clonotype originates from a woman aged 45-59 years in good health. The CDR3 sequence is CASSPPGSEGEKLFF. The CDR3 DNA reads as TGCGCCAGCAGCCCCCCCGGGTCAGAGGGGGAAAAACTGTTTTTT.